This T cell receptor (beta chain) is from a study of T cells in Graves' hyperthyroidism and ophthalmopathy. To note about this clonotype: Its matching antigen is unknown.

CDR1 SGHKS and CDR2 YYEKEE come from the germline V gene (reference sequence). This CDR3 is 14 amino acids long. Trimming at V came to 0 bases and at J to 5 bases, leaving 3 bases not matched to a gene. Those patients with uncontrolled infection, other autoimmune disease, pregnancy or lactation were excluded. The PBMCs had their origin in roughly 9.4 ml of fresh peripheral blood. Points from the study as a whole: Most thyroid clonotypes expanded above 0.001 were also detected in blood. Progression to ophthalmopathy was predicted a median of 6.5 months early.

What was amplified from RNA transcripts were TCR beta CDR3 regions. When the TCR CDR3 underwent first-round RT-PCR, the HTBI primer set was used. From the multiplex PCR reads, TCRdb called clonotypes with MiXCR, one entry per CDR3 protein. The sample records over 200,000 distinct CDR3 sequences, about a sixth being singletons. The chain employs TRBV5-5 and TRBJ2-3, with 7 bases identical to TRBD1. The sequenced material came from blood. This clonotype was sampled from a man aged 45-65 years with Graves' hyperthyroidism. The DNA of the CDR3 is TGTGCCAGCAGCTTGGGACAGGGCATAGATACGCAGTATTTT. It codes for CASSLGQGIDTQYF.